These 4 T cell receptor beta chains came from one sample sequenced in a study of beta chain features in type 1 diabetes. Sequencing targeted expressed TCRB transcripts, as all isolated RNA had been reverse transcribed. Using immunoSEQ multiplex PCR, the repertoire was profiled, and TCRdb retains in-frame clones only, with some absent. The sample has about 450,000 clones, 11% seen once; the top ten hold about 0.042%. Sample: naive CD4+ T cells from blood. The source of these receptors is a woman younger than 35 in good health.

This clone occurred a few times. V usage is TRBV19 and J usage is TRBJ2-1; TRBD1 might be the D (6 bases). Trimming removed 8 bases at V and 7 bases at J, with 18 bases between. The CDR3 consists of 14 residues. The germline V gene has CDR1 LNHDA and CDR2 SQIVND (reference sequence). The DNA for the CDR3 is TGTGCCAGTGCCGGCGACAGGCGAGGGAATGAGCAGTTCTTC. It specifies CASAGDRRGNEQFF.

This clone was recorded a few times. The V call is TRBV9, the J call TRBJ2-3; 8 bases fit TRBD2. V dropped 3 bases and J dropped 10; count of bases not matched to a gene: 7. The germline V gene encodes CDR1 SGDLS and CDR2 YYNGEE. The length of the CDR3 is 13 residues. The CDR3: CASSDPSGLAQYF. In nucleotides, the CDR3 is TGTGCCAGCAGCGACCCTAGCGGGCTCGCGCAGTATTTT.

The chain carries TRBV7-9 and TRBJ2-1, with TRBD2 as a possible D gene (5 bases). Trimming removed 6 bases at V and 2 bases at J, with 14 bases between. This CDR3 region has 15 residues. Looked up from germline, CDR1 is SEHNR and CDR2 is FQNEAQ (reference sequence). DNA of the CDR3: TGTGCCAGCAGTAATGCGGGCCGACCCTACAATGAGCAGTTCTTC. It translates to CASSNAGRPYNEQFF.

This clone has a handful of counts. The chain has TRBV4-3 and TRBJ2-2; D is possibly TRBD1 or TRBD2 (5 bases each). The germline gives CDR1 LGHNA, CDR2 YSLEER. Trimming removed 1 base from V and 8 bases from J, with 14 bases in between. The CDR3 is 15 amino acids. CDR3 bases: TGCGCCAGCAGCCAAGGACTACTAGGGGCGGGGGAGCTGTTTTTT. The encoded protein is CASSQGLLGAGELFF.